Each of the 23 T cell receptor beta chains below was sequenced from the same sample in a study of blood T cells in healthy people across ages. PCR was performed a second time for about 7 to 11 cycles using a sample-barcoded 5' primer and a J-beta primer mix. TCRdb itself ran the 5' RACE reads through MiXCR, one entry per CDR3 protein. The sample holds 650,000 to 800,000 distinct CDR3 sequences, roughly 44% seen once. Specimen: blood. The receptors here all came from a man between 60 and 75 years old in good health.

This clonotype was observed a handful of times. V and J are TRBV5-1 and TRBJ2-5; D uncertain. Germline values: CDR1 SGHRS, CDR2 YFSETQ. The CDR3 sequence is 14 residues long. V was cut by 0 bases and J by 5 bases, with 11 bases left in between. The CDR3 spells CASSLDNLPETQYF. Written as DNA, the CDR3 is TGCGCCAGCAGCTTGGACAACCTCCCGGAGACCCAGTACTTC.

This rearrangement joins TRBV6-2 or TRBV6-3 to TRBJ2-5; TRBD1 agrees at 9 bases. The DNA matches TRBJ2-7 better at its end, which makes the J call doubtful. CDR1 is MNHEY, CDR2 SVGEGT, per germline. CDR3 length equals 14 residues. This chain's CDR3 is CASSYDRGTYEQYF. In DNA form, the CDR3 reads TGTGCCAGCAGTTACGACAGGGGGACTTACGAGCAGTACTTC.

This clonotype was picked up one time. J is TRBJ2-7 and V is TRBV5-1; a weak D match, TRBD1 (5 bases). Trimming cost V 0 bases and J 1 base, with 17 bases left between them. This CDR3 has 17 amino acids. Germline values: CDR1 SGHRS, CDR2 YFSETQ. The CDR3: CASSLGGHSPLSYEQYF. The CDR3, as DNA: TGCGCCAGCAGCTTGGGGGGCCATTCCCCTCTTTCCTACGAGCAGTACTTC.

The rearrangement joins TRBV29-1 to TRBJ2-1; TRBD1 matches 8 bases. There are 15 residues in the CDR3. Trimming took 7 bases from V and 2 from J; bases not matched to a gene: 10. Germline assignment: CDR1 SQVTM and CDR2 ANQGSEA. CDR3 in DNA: TGCAGCGAGCTAACCGGGACAGGAACCTACAATGAGCAGTTCTTC. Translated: CSELTGTGTYNEQFF.

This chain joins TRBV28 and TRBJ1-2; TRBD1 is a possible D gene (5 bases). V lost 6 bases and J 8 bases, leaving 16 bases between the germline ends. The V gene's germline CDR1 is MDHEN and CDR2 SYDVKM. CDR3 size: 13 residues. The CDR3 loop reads CASSRLGGRGYTF. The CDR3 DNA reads TGTGCCAGCAGCCGGCTTGGGGGTCGCGGCTACACCTTC.

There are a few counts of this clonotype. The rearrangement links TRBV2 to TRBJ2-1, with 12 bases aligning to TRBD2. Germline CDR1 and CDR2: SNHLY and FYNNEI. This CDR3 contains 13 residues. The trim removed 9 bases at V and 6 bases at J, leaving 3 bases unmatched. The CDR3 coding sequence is TGTGCCAGAAGGACTAGCGGGGTCAATGAGCAGTTCTTC. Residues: CARRTSGVNEQFF.

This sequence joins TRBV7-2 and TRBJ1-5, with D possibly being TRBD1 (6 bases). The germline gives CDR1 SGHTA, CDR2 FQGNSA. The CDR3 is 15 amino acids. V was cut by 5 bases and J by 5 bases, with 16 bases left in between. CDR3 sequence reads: CASSGTRGYDQPQHF. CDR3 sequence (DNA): TGTGCCAGCAGCGGGACTAGGGGGTATGATCAGCCCCAGCATTTT.

The CDR3 here is CAWESSGAGETQYF. CDR3 DNA: TGTGCCTGGGAATCTAGCGGGGCAGGAGAGACCCAGTACTTC. The gene calls are TRBV30 and TRBJ2-5; 9 bases line up with TRBD2. This CDR3 spans 14 amino acids. Germline CDR1 is GTSNPN and CDR2 is SVGIG (reference sequence). With V trimmed by 5 bases and J by 4 bases, 8 bases remained unmatched.

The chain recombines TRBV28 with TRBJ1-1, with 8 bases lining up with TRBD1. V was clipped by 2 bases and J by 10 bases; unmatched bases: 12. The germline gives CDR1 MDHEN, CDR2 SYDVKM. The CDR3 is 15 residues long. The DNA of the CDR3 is TGTGCCAGCAGTTTACCCCTAGGACAGGGTTGGGTAGCTTTCTTT. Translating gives CASSLPLGQGWVAFF. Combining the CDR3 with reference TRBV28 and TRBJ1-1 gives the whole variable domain DVKVTQSSRYLVKRTGEKVFLECVQDMDHENMFWYRQDPGLGLRLIYFSYDVKMKEKGDIPEGYSVSREKKERFSLILESASTNQTSMYLCASSLPLGQGWVAFFGQGTRLTVV.

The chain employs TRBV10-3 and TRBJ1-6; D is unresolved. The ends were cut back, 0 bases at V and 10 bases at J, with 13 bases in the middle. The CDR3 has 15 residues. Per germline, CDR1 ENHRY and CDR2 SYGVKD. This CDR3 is CAISESGVRRSPLHF. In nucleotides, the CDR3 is TGTGCCATCAGTGAGTCGGGAGTCCGGAGATCACCCCTCCACTTT.

The DNA for the CDR3 is TGTGCCAGCAGTTGGGCGGAATTTAACGATCAAGAGACCCAGTACTTC. The encoded protein is CASSWAEFNDQETQYF. The chain is built from TRBV6-6 and TRBJ2-5; D ambiguous. The CDR3 spans 16 residues. Trimming left V 4 bases short and J 2 bases short, with 17 bases between. Per the germline V gene, CDR1 is MNHNY and CDR2 is SVGAGI (reference sequence).

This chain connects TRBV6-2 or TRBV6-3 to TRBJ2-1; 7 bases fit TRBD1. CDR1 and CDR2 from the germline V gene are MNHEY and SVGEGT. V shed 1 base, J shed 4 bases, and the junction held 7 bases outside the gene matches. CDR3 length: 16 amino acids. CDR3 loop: CASSYLKGAGYNEQFF. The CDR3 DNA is TGTGCCAGCAGTTACTTAAAGGGGGCTGGGTACAATGAGCAGTTCTTC.

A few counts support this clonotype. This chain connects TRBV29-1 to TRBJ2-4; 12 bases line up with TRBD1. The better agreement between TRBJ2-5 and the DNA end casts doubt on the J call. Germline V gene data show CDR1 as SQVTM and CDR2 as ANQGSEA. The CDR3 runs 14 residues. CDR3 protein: CSVGDRGLRETQYF. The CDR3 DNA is TGCAGCGTTGGGGACAGGGGGCTAAGGGAGACCCAGTACTTC.

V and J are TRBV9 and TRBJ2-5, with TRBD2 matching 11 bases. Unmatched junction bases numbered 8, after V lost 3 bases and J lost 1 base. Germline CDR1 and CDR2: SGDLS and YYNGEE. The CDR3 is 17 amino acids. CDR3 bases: TGTGCCAGCAGCGCTGGAGTAGGGACTAGCGGCCAAGAGACCCAGTACTTC. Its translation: CASSAGVGTSGQETQYF. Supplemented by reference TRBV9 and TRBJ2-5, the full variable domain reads DSGVTQTPKHLITATGQRVTLRCSPRSGDLSVYWYQQSLDQGLQFLIQYYNGEERAKGNILERFSAQQFPDLHSELNLSSLELGDSALYFCASSAGVGTSGQETQYFGPGTRLLVL.

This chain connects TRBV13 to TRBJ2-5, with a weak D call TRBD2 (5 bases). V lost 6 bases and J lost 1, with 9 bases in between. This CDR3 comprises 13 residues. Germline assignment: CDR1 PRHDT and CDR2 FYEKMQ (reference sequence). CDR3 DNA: TGTGCCAGCAGAAAGGCGGGCCAAGAGACCCAGTACTTC. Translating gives CASRKAGQETQYF.

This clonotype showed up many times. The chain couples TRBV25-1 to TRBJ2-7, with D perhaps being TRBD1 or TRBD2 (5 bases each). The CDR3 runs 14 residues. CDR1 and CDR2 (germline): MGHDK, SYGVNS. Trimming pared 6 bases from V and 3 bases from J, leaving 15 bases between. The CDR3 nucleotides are TGTGCCAGCAGCTATGATGGAGGACACTACGAGCAGTACTTC. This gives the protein CASSYDGGHYEQYF.

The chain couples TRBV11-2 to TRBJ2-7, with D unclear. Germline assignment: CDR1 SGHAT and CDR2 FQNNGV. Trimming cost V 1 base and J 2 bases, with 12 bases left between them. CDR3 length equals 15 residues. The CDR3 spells CASSLGNSPTYEQYF. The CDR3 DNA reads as TGTGCCAGCAGCTTAGGTAACAGTCCAACCTACGAGCAGTACTTC. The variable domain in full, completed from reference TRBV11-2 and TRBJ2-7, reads EAGVAQSPRYKIIEKRQSVAFWCNPISGHATLYWYQQILGQGPKLLIQFQNNGVVDDSQLPKDRFSAERLKGVDSTLKIQPAKLEDSAVYLCASSLGNSPTYEQYFGPGTRLTVT.

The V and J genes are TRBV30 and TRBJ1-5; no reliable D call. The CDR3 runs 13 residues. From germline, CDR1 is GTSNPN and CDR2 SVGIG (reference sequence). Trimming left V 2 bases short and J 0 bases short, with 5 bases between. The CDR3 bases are TGTGCCTGGAGTTCCGATAGCAATCAGCCCCAGCATTTT. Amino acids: CAWSSDSNQPQHF.

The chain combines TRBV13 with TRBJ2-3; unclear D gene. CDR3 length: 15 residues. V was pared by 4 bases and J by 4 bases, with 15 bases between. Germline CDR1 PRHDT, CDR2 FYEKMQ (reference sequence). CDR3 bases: TGTGCCAGCAGCTCCATGGGCCTAACCCCAGATACGCAGTATTTT. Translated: CASSSMGLTPDTQYF.

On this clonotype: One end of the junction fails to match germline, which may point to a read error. CDR3: CASSQEGVRDHRRNVQYF. CDR3 nucleotide sequence: TGTGCCAGCAGCCAAGAAGGAGTAAGGGACCACAGGAGAAACGTTCAGTACTTC. The chain recombines TRBV14 with TRBJ2-4; D may match TRBD1 or TRBD2 (5 bases each). The CDR3 loop spans 18 amino acids. CDR1 is SGHDN and CDR2 is FVKESK in the germline V gene.

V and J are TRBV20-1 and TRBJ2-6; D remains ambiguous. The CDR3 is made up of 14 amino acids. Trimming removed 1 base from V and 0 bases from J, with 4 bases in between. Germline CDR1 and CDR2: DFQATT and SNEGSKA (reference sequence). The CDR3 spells CSARVGSGANVLTF. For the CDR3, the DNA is TGCAGTGCTAGAGTGGGCTCTGGGGCCAACGTCCTGACTTTC.

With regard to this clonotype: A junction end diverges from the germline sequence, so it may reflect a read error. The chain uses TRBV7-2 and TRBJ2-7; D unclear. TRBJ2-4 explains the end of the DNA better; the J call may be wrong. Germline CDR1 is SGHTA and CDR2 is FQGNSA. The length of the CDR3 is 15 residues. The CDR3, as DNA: TGTCCCAGCAGCCGGGTCGTGCGAGCCAAAAACATTCAGTACTTC. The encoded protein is CPSSRVVRAKNIQYF.

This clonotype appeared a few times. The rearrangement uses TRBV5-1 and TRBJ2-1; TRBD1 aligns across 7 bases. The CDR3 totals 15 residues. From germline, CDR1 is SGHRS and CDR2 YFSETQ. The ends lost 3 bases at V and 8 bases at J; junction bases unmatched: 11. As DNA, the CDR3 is TGCGCCAGCAGCTCCACAGGGGTGGTTATTGATGAGCAGTTCTTC. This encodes CASSSTGVVIDEQFF.